The rows below give T cell receptor beta chains drawn from one sample of a study of blood T cell repertoires in COVID-19. Assay: immunoSEQ multiplex PCR; the TCRdb copy retains only in-frame clones and omits some. The sample lists about 40,000 clones, about 79% seen once, with nearly 25% in the top ten. Sequencing was done on a sample of peripheral blood. Every receptor here comes from a human donor with acute or convalescent COVID-19. The donor label of this sample is uncertain. CDR3s include the opening cysteine and the closing phenylalanine or tryptophan. The D gene is left open where the match is weak. Clone size, where shown, is once, few, many, or a class for clones that have expanded.

J: TRBJ1-1; V: TRBV4-2; size: few; D: NA; CDR3: CASSQEAGNTEAFF; DNA: TGTGCCAGCAGCCAAGAAGCGGGGAACACTGAAGCTTTCTTT
J: TRBJ1-2; V: TRBV9; size: NA; D: TRBD1; CDR3: CASSPGTGANYGYTF; DNA: TGTGCCAGCAGCCCGGGGACAGGAGCTAACTATGGCTACACCTTC
J: TRBJ2-7; V: TRBV11-2; size: NA; D: TRBD2; CDR3: CASSPVWRGDYEQYF; DNA: TGTGCCAGCAGCCCCGTGTGGCGGGGGGACTACGAGCAGTACTTC
J: TRBJ2-1; V: TRBV4-1; size: NA; D: TRBD2; CDR3: CASSQVPRGSNNEQFF; DNA: TGCGCCAGCAGCCAAGTGCCGCGCGGGAGTAACAATGAGCAGTTCTTC
J: TRBJ2-5; V: TRBV3-1/TRBV3-2; size: NA; D: TRBD2; CDR3: CASSPGTMRETQYF; DNA: TGTGCCAGCAGCCCAGGGACTATGCGAGAGACCCAGTACTTC
J: TRBJ1-4; V: TRBV28; size: NA; D: TRBD1; CDR3: CASSSQTGSGEKLFF; DNA: TGTGCCAGCAGTTCTCAGACAGGGTCGGGCGAAAAACTGTTTTTT
J: TRBJ1-1; V: TRBV4-1; size: NA; D: NA; CDR3: CASSQDWGRGTEAFF; DNA: TGCGCCAGCAGCCAAGATTGGGGCAGGGGCACTGAAGCTTTCTTT
J: TRBJ1-1; V: TRBV5-1; size: NA; D: NA; CDR3: CASSPGQSAEAFF; DNA: TGCGCCAGCAGCCCAGGACAGTCGGCTGAAGCTTTCTTT
J: TRBJ2-2; V: TRBV5-1; size: NA; D: TRBD1; CDR3: CASSLKPTGGTGELFF; DNA: TGCGCCAGCAGCTTAAAACCGACAGGGGGGACCGGGGAGCTGTTTTTT
J: TRBJ2-1; V: TRBV27; size: NA; D: TRBD2; CDR3: CASKLGTSGHNEQFF; DNA: TGTGCCAGCAAATTGGGTACTAGCGGCCACAATGAGCAGTTCTTC
J: TRBJ1-1; V: TRBV27; size: NA; D: NA; CDR3: CASSSRGAGANTEAFF; DNA: TGTGCCAGCAGTTCGCGGGGGGCAGGGGCGAACACTGAAGCTTTCTTT
J: TRBJ2-7; V: TRBV7-6; size: NA; D: NA; CDR3: CASSLEAGRYGEQYF; DNA: TGTGCCAGCAGTCTAGAGGCAGGGCGGTACGGCGAGCAGTACTTC
J: TRBJ2-7; V: TRBV6-4; size: NA; D: NA; CDR3: CASSDSRGNLYEQYF; DNA: TGTGCCAGCAGTGACTCTAGGGGGAACCTCTACGAGCAGTACTTC
J: TRBJ2-7; V: TRBV28; size: NA; D: TRBD2; CDR3: CASSRAGGQGEQYF; DNA: TGTGCCAGCAGCAGAGCGGGGGGGCAGGGCGAGCAGTACTTC
J: TRBJ1-2; V: TRBV9; size: NA; D: TRBD1; CDR3: CASSVEQGAFGYTF; DNA: TGTGCCAGCAGCGTAGAACAGGGGGCTTTTGGCTACACCTTC
J: TRBJ2-1; V: TRBV24-1; size: NA; D: NA; CDR3: CATSDSTLISGKDYNEQFF; DNA: TGTGCCACCAGTGATTCGACTCTCATTAGCGGAAAAGACTACAATGAGCAGTTCTTC
J: TRBJ2-7; V: TRBV10-3; size: NA; D: NA; CDR3: CAISESTGNKDEQYF; DNA: TGTGCCATCAGTGAGTCCACGGGGAATAAGGACGAGCAGTACTTC
J: TRBJ1-4; V: TRBV5-4; size: NA; D: TRBD1; CDR3: CASSSGTEEKLFF; DNA: TGTGCCAGCAGCTCCGGGACAGAGGAAAAACTGTTTTTT
J: TRBJ2-1; V: TRBV15; size: NA; D: NA; CDR3: CATSRGVDSFNEQFF; DNA: TGTGCCACCAGCAGAGGGGTTGACTCCTTCAATGAGCAGTTCTTC
J: TRBJ2-2; V: TRBV4-1; size: NA; D: NA; CDR3: CASSSKNTGELFF; DNA: TGCGCCAGCAGCTCAAAGAACACCGGGGAGCTGTTTTTT
J: TRBJ1-4; V: TRBV7-8; size: NA; D: NA; CDR3: CASSLGGTPGEKLFF; DNA: TGTGCCAGCAGCTTAGGGGGGACACCTGGAGAAAAACTGTTTTTT
J: TRBJ2-6; V: TRBV21-1; size: NA; D: NA; CDR3: CASSPPVSGANVLTF; DNA: TGTGCCAGCAGCCCCCCGGTGTCTGGGGCCAACGTCCTGACTTTC
J: TRBJ2-7; V: TRBV9; size: once; D: NA; CDR3: CASSVGFSSGTYEQYF; DNA: TGTGCCAGCAGCGTCGGATTTTCCAGCGGAACCTACGAGCAGTACTTC
J: TRBJ1-3; V: TRBV7-9; size: NA; D: NA; CDR3: CASSRGEDTIYF; DNA: TGTGCCAGCAGCCGTGGGGAGGACACCATATATTTT
J: TRBJ2-5; V: TRBV3-1/TRBV3-2; size: once; D: TRBD1; CDR3: CASSQGQGVGETQYF; DNA: TGTGCCAGCAGCCAGGGACAGGGGGTGGGAGAGACCCAGTACTTC
J: TRBJ2-5; V: TRBV5-1; size: NA; D: NA; CDR3: CASSEGTPGRETQYF; DNA: TGCGCCAGCAGCGAGGGGACACCGGGGCGGGAGACCCAGTACTTC
J: TRBJ1-6; V: TRBV27; size: NA; D: TRBD1; CDR3: CASTPGGQLNSPLHF; DNA: TGTGCCAGCACTCCCGGGGGACAGCTTAACTCACCCCTCCACTTT
J: TRBJ1-3; V: TRBV9; size: NA; D: NA; CDR3: CASSVGLGANTIYF; DNA: TGTGCCAGCAGCGTAGGTCTGGGGGCAAACACCATATATTTT
J: TRBJ2-2; V: TRBV6-5; size: NA; D: TRBD2; CDR3: CASVAGDNTGELFF; DNA: TGTGCCAGTGTAGCGGGAGACAACACCGGGGAGCTGTTTTTT
J: TRBJ1-1; V: TRBV7-2; size: few; D: TRBD1; CDR3: CASSLVGQGAMNTEAFF; DNA: TGTGCCAGCAGCTTAGTCGGACAGGGGGCGATGAACACTGAAGCTTTCTTT
J: TRBJ2-7; V: TRBV5-1; size: NA; D: TRBD2; CDR3: CASSFSGAYEQYF; DNA: TGCGCCAGCAGCTTTAGCGGGGCGTACGAGCAGTACTTC
J: TRBJ1-1; V: TRBV18; size: NA; D: NA; CDR3: CASSPQGGWAEAFF; DNA: TGTGCCAGCTCACCCCAGGGAGGATGGGCTGAAGCTTTCTTT
J: TRBJ2-2; V: TRBV7-9; size: NA; D: TRBD2; CDR3: CASDSSGTGELFF; DNA: TGTGCCAGCGATTCTAGCGGGACCGGGGAGCTGTTTTTT
J: TRBJ2-1; V: TRBV21-1; size: NA; D: NA; CDR3: CASRKHAGRRYLYNEQFF; DNA: TGTGCCAGCAGAAAACACGCGGGCCGGCGGTACCTATACAATGAGCAGTTCTTC
J: TRBJ2-2; V: TRBV5-3; size: NA; D: TRBD1; CDR3: CARSLDRGAGELFF; DNA: TGTGCCAGAAGCTTGGACAGGGGGGCCGGGGAGCTGTTTTTT
J: TRBJ2-7; V: TRBV28; size: NA; D: NA; CDR3: CASKGRSPSRPYEQYF; DNA: TGTGCCAGCAAAGGTAGGAGTCCATCTCGCCCCTACGAGCAGTACTTC
J: TRBJ1-2; V: TRBV28; size: NA; D: NA; CDR3: CASSLGRMNYGYTF; DNA: TGTGCCAGCAGTTTAGGGAGGATGAACTATGGCTACACCTTC
J: TRBJ1-5; V: TRBV5-6; size: NA; D: TRBD1; CDR3: CASSLEGGAGQPQHF; DNA: TGTGCCAGCAGCTTGGAAGGGGGCGCAGGGCAGCCCCAGCATTTT
J: TRBJ1-4; V: TRBV5-1; size: NA; D: NA; CDR3: CASSLEGTSWEKLFF; DNA: TGCGCCAGCAGCTTGGAAGGGACTTCATGGGAAAAACTGTTTTTT
J: TRBJ2-3; V: TRBV4-2; size: once; D: TRBD2; CDR3: CASSQGLAGTSTDTQYF; DNA: TGTGCCAGCAGCCAAGGTCTAGCGGGGACTAGCACAGATACGCAGTATTTT
J: TRBJ1-1; V: TRBV11-2; size: NA; D: NA; CDR3: CASSLYPGQGNTEAFF; DNA: TGTGCCAGCAGCTTATACCCGGGTCAGGGAAACACTGAAGCTTTCTTT
J: TRBJ2-1; V: TRBV3-1/TRBV3-2; size: few; D: NA; CDR3: CASSQQGPPFF; DNA: TGTGCCAGCAGCCAACAGGGTCCCCCGTTCTTC
J: TRBJ1-1; V: TRBV6-4; size: NA; D: NA; CDR3: CASSASTGNTEAFF; DNA: TGTGCCAGCAGTGCCTCGACAGGGAACACTGAAGCTTTCTTT
J: TRBJ2-3; V: TRBV7-9; size: few; D: NA; CDR3: CASSLAVGAQDTQYF; DNA: TGTGCCAGCAGCCTAGCGGTGGGGGCCCAAGATACGCAGTATTTT
J: TRBJ2-7; V: TRBV27; size: few; D: NA; CDR3: CASSPDYYEQYF; DNA: TGTGCCAGCAGTCCGGACTATTACGAGCAGTACTTC
J: TRBJ2-1; V: TRBV19; size: NA; D: TRBD1; CDR3: CASSIGRGLAVGNEQFF; DNA: TGTGCCAGTAGTATCGGCAGGGGGCTGGCCGTCGGGAATGAGCAGTTCTTC
J: TRBJ2-5; V: TRBV10-3; size: NA; D: NA; CDR3: CAISETEETQYF; DNA: TGTGCCATCAGTGAGACGGAGGAGACCCAGTACTTC
J: TRBJ2-7; V: TRBV5-1; size: NA; D: TRBD2; CDR3: CASSQSGSGYEQYF; DNA: TGCGCCAGCAGCCAAAGCGGGAGCGGCTACGAGCAGTACTTC
J: TRBJ2-1; V: TRBV7-6; size: NA; D: TRBD2; CDR3: CASSSPASGGFSNEQFF; DNA: TGTGCCAGCAGCTCCCCCGCTAGCGGGGGTTTCAGCAATGAGCAGTTCTTC
J: TRBJ2-3; V: TRBV12-3/TRBV12-4; size: NA; D: NA; CDR3: CASSVGWDTQYF; DNA: TGTGCCAGCAGCGTCGGTTGGGATACGCAGTATTTT
J: TRBJ1-5; V: TRBV5-8; size: once; D: NA; CDR3: CASSSGYRDGSNQPQHF; DNA: TGTGCCAGCAGCTCGGGGTACAGGGACGGGAGCAATCAGCCCCAGCATTTT
J: TRBJ2-7; V: TRBV4-1; size: NA; D: TRBD2; CDR3: CASSQGGSYEQYF; DNA: TGCGCCAGCAGCCAGGGGGGGTCTTACGAGCAGTACTTC
J: TRBJ2-1; V: TRBV28; size: NA; D: NA; CDR3: CASTPGQFLNPPYNEQFF; DNA: TGTGCCAGCACCCCTGGGCAGTTTCTTAATCCTCCCTACAATGAGCAGTTCTTC
J: TRBJ2-2; V: TRBV7-9; size: NA; D: NA; CDR3: CASSLERRLPYGELFF; DNA: TGTGCCAGCAGCTTAGAAAGAAGACTTCCTTACGGGGAGCTGTTTTTT
J: TRBJ1-2; V: TRBV21-1; size: NA; D: NA; CDR3: CARRGQGAGFGYTF; DNA: TGTGCCAGGCGGGGACAGGGGGCAGGCTTTGGCTACACCTTC